This T cell receptor (beta chain) appears in the sequencing data of a study of CD8 T cells in ankylosing spondylitis. Study-level findings and limits: Blood from ankylosing spondylitis patients appeared to carry a characteristic roughly eight-variant TCR beta motif.

V shed 4 bases and J shed 3 bases, with 9 bases lying between them. The CDR3 has 12 amino acids. Germline CDR1 and CDR2: SQVTM and ANQGSEA. TCRdb independently ran MiXCR on the 5' RACE reads; one entry per CDR3 protein. Of about 390,000 distinct CDR3 sequences listed, 20% to 25% were seen once; the top ten hold about 15%. On this clonotype: What it recognizes is unknown.

The rearrangement joins TRBV29-1 to TRBJ1-1; no clear D. The TCR was taken from a male donor with ankylosing spondylitis. Sequencing was performed on blood, either unsorted or a sorted T cell fraction (not recorded which). The CDR3 DNA reads as TGCAGCGTTGCGCAGGCGGACACTGAAGCTTTCTTT. Its protein is CSVAQADTEAFF.